This T cell receptor (beta chain) was documented in a study of graft-versus-host responses after intestinal transplantation. Study results and caveats: GvH clones surfaced in recipient marrow, some emerging earlier in ileum or blood.

The CDR3 totals 15 residues. Germline V gives CDR1 MGHRA, CDR2 YSYEKL. V was shortened by 0 bases and J by 5 bases, with 13 bases between the two germline ends. As regards this clone: Its specificity is unknown.

Profiling relied on immunoSEQ multiplex PCR, and the TCRdb table lists in-frame clones only, not all of them. Here the sample spans under 150,000 clones, 85% to 95% being singletons. The clonotype was recovered from a human donor who received an intestinal transplant. The V call is TRBV4-1, the J call TRBJ1-1; weak D call: TRBD1 (5 bases). This sample comprised unstimulated CD8+ T cells sorted from spleen or lymph node cells, obtained before intestinal transplant. The CDR3 coding sequence is TGCGCCAGCAGCCAAGAACAGGAGGTTGTTACTGAAGCTTTCTTT. Translation: CASSQEQEVVTEAFF.